This T cell receptor (beta chain) appears in the sequencing data of a study of blood T cell repertoires in COVID-19. Study-wide context: Samples representing acute and convalescent COVID-19 were sourced from the United States, Italy and Spain.

Germline CDR1 LNHDA, CDR2 SQIVND (reference sequence). V shed 9 bases and J 1 base; nucleotides not matched to a gene: 5. The CDR3 is 15 residues long. Authors' methods: Amplification with reference gene primers provided the estimates of nucleated cell counts. Assay: immunoSEQ multiplex PCR; the TCRdb copy retains only in-frame clones and omits some. The DNA was the basis for D and trimming; V, J and clone size are from that table. Here the sample spans roughly 16,000 clones, roughly four fifths being singletons. The rearrangement joins TRBV19 to TRBJ2-2; 10 bases fit TRBD2. Material: peripheral blood. The sequence derives from a man older than 75 with active COVID-19. The CDR3 coding sequence is TGTGCCAGCACGCTAGCGGGGGAGAACACCGGGGAGCTGTTTTTT. Translating it yields CASTLAGENTGELFF.